These T cell receptor beta chains were read from a single sample in a study of CD8+CD57+ T cells in acquired aplastic anemia. TCRdb processed the reads anew with MiXCR; each CDR3 protein has one entry. The repertoire consists of 180,000 or so distinct CDR3 sequences, with around half occurring once and the leading ten covering approximately 2.9%. Sequenced material: sorted CD4+, CD8+, or CD8+CD57+ T cells (not recorded which) from PBMCs. Source of these receptors: a human donor in good health. Both conserved end residues are part of each CDR3. D genes are given only for firm matches. For some rows the clone size is stated as once, few or many, or as a class when expanded; others skip it.

v_gene: TRBV19
d_gene: -
abundance: -
j_gene: TRBJ2-7
CDR3nt: TGTGCCAGCAGCCGCCTGAAGGGCTACGAGCAGTACTTC
CDR3aa: CASSRLKGYEQYF

v_gene: TRBV10-3
d_gene: TRBD1
abundance: -
j_gene: TRBJ1-1
CDR3nt: TGTGCCAGCAGTGAGGACAGGGGGGACACTGAAGCTTTCTTT
CDR3aa: CASSEDRGDTEAFF

v_gene: TRBV5-8
d_gene: TRBD1
abundance: -
j_gene: TRBJ1-2
CDR3nt: TGTGCCAGCAGGATAGGGACAGGGGGTAGTGGCTACACCTTC
CDR3aa: CASRIGTGGSGYTF

v_gene: TRBV20-1
d_gene: -
abundance: -
j_gene: TRBJ1-1
CDR3nt: TGCAGTGCTAGAGATTGGGGTTGGGAAGGAGCTTTCTTT
CDR3aa: CSARDWGWEGAFF

v_gene: TRBV19
d_gene: TRBD1
abundance: -
j_gene: TRBJ1-1
CDR3nt: TGTGCCAGTAGTATAAGGGGGCGAAGCACTGAAGCTTTCTTT
CDR3aa: CASSIRGRSTEAFF

v_gene: TRBV6-5
d_gene: -
abundance: -
j_gene: TRBJ2-7
CDR3nt: TGTGCCAGCAGTTACTCGGCCCCACTAACCTACGAGCGGTACTTC
CDR3aa: CASSYSAPLTYERYF

v_gene: TRBV2
d_gene: TRBD1
abundance: many
j_gene: TRBJ1-3
CDR3nt: TGTGCCAGCAGTCAGGGGGCTGCCTCTGGAAACACCATATATTTT
CDR3aa: CASSQGAASGNTIYF

v_gene: TRBV2
d_gene: -
abundance: -
j_gene: TRBJ1-3
CDR3nt: TGTGCCAGCTGTGGACTGAACAGGGTCTCTGGAGACACCATATATTTT
CDR3aa: CASCGLNRVSGDTIYF

v_gene: TRBV7-8
d_gene: -
abundance: many
j_gene: TRBJ2-6
CDR3nt: TGTGCCAGCATGGGGTCGACTGGGGCCAACGTCCTGACTTTC
CDR3aa: CASMGSTGANVLTF

v_gene: TRBV10-3
d_gene: -
abundance: -
j_gene: TRBJ1-2
CDR3nt: TGTGCCATCAGTGAGGGACAGAATTATGGCTACACCTTC
CDR3aa: CAISEGQNYGYTF

v_gene: TRBV20-1
d_gene: -
abundance: many
j_gene: TRBJ1-2
CDR3nt: TGCAGTGCGCTAAACAGGGACCGTGGCTACACCTTC
CDR3aa: CSALNRDRGYTF

v_gene: TRBV3-1
d_gene: -
abundance: -
j_gene: TRBJ2-5
CDR3nt: TGTGCCAGCACCATTCGGGAGACCCAGTACTTC
CDR3aa: CASTIRETQYF

v_gene: TRBV3-1
d_gene: TRBD1
abundance: few
j_gene: TRBJ2-1
CDR3nt: TGTGCCAGCAGTGTCCGACAGGGGTCCCATTTTGGTGAGCAGTTCTTC
CDR3aa: CASSVRQGSHFGEQFF

v_gene: TRBV29-1
d_gene: TRBD2
abundance: many
j_gene: TRBJ2-3
CDR3nt: TGCAGCGTTGGAACTAGCGGGAGCTGGAATACGCAGTATTTT
CDR3aa: CSVGTSGSWNTQYF

v_gene: TRBV3-1
d_gene: TRBD1
abundance: few
j_gene: TRBJ1-1
CDR3nt: TGTGCCAGCAGCGGACCCGGGACAGCGAACACTGAAGCTTTCTTT
CDR3aa: CASSGPGTANTEAFF

v_gene: TRBV5-1
d_gene: TRBD2
abundance: many
j_gene: TRBJ2-3
CDR3nt: TGCGCCAGCAGCGGCGGACTAGCGGGAGGGCCGGCGCAGTATTTT
CDR3aa: CASSGGLAGGPAQYF

v_gene: TRBV28
d_gene: TRBD2
abundance: -
j_gene: TRBJ2-7
CDR3nt: TGTGCCAGCAGTTTATCGTCTAGCGGGAAGGGGTACGAGCAGTACTTC
CDR3aa: CASSLSSSGKGYEQYF

v_gene: TRBV5-1
d_gene: -
abundance: -
j_gene: TRBJ1-1
CDR3nt: TGCGCCAGCAGCTTGGTTGGGAAGAACACTGAAGCTTTCTTT
CDR3aa: CASSLVGKNTEAFF

v_gene: TRBV20-1
d_gene: -
abundance: -
j_gene: TRBJ2-3
CDR3nt: TGCAGTGCTAGGGGACTTTCTAGCACAGATACGCAGTATTTT
CDR3aa: CSARGLSSTDTQYF

v_gene: TRBV20-1
d_gene: TRBD2
abundance: many
j_gene: TRBJ2-1
CDR3nt: TGCAGTGCTAGAGATCCTAGCGGGTACCACAATGAGCAGTTCTTC
CDR3aa: CSARDPSGYHNEQFF